Listed here are 7 T cell receptor beta chains from one sample, sequenced in a study of T-cell reconstitution after alpha-beta-depleted transplantation in children. Unique molecular identifiers tagged the TCRbeta library. MiXCR, run by TCRdb on the PCR reads, gives a single entry per CDR3 protein. The sample includes about 500,000 distinct CDR3 sequences, approximately 10% of them seen just once. The sequenced sample was PBMCs, mostly from graft donor cells, obtained 180 days after TCRalphabeta/CD19-depleted stem cell transplant. The receptors come from a female patient aged 2-15 years who had a stem cell transplant for aplastic anemia, so the T cells may come from the graft donor.

This clonotype was seen a handful of times. The chain has TRBV21-1 and TRBJ2-7; TRBD1, the table's D call, lacks a check against the DNA. TRBV21-1 is a documented pseudogene. This CDR3 contains 13 residues. CDR3 in DNA: TGTGCCAGCGCCACAGGGTCAGCCTACGAGCAGTACGTC. Its protein is CASATGSAYEQYV.

In its sample, this clonotype was seen a few times. This rearrangement joins TRBV29-1 to TRBJ2-3, with 7 bases that match TRBD1. CDR1 is SQVTM, CDR2 ANQGSEA, per germline. CDR3 length equals 14 residues. After removal of 7 bases from V and 0 bases from J, the junction contained 7 bases not matched to a gene. CDR3 nucleotides: TGCAGCGCCCGGGACAGCCATAGCACAGATACGCAGTATTTT. It yields the protein CSARDSHSTDTQYF.

The table lists this clonotype with a few counts. V usage is TRBV25-1 and J usage is TRBJ1-5; a possible D gene is TRBD1 (5 bases). Trimming shortened V by 3 bases and J by 1 base, and 10 bases separated the two germline ends. This CDR3 is built from 15 residues. Per germline, CDR1 MGHDK and CDR2 SYGVNS. CDR3 sequence (DNA): TGTGCCAGCAGTGACGCGGGGGTAAGCAATCAGCCCCAGCATTTT. It is translated as CASSDAGVSNQPQHF.

The chain combines TRBV5-4 with TRBJ2-1; 9 nucleotides align to TRBD1. Germline V gene sequence: CDR1 SGHNT, CDR2 YYREEE (reference sequence). V lost 4 bases, J lost 10 bases, and 9 bases stayed unmatched. The length of the CDR3 is 14 residues. This chain's CDR3 is CASSVGDRAREQFF. CDR3 DNA: TGTGCCAGCAGCGTGGGGGACAGGGCCAGGGAGCAGTTCTTC.

The chain joins TRBV12-3 or TRBV12-4 to TRBJ1-5, with 10 nucleotides matching TRBD1. Trimming at V came to 3 bases and at J to 6 bases, leaving 5 bases not matched to a gene. The CDR3 spans 15 residues. In nucleotides, the CDR3 is TGTGCCAGCAGTTTGGGACAGGGGAAGGGTCAGCCCCAGCATTTT. Translated: CASSLGQGKGQPQHF.

This clonotype was picked up many times. The germline gene is not matched at one end of the junction; a read error may be the cause. The chain combines TRBV6-5 with TRBJ1-1; D uncertain. Germline CDR1 and CDR2: MNHEY and SVGAGI. The length of the CDR3 is 15 residues. Written as DNA, the CDR3 is TGTGCCAGCAGTTACTCGCGCAGCCCGAACTCTGAAGCTTTCTTT. Translated, it gives CASSYSRSPNSEAFF.

This clonotype appeared a few times. V is TRBV20-1 and J is TRBJ1-5; perhaps TRBD1 as D (6 bases). The CDR3 contains 15 residues. Germline V gives CDR1 DFQATT, CDR2 SNEGSKA (reference sequence). V was cut by 0 bases and J by 7 bases, with 16 bases left in between. CDR3 amino acids: CSAREWAGEGQPQHF. In nucleotides, the CDR3 is TGCAGTGCTAGAGAGTGGGCAGGGGAAGGCCAGCCCCAGCATTTT.